The entry below describes one TCR beta chain. The data originate from a study of blood T cell repertoires in COVID-19. For the study at large: PBMCs, B-cell-depleted T cells, or T cells were the source of the cDNA or gDNA that made up the material.

The data were produced by immunoSEQ multiplex PCR, yet TCRdb's version contains in-frame clones alone and is incomplete. The table lists approximately 17,000 clones, roughly nine tenths of them singletons, with around 24% in the top ten. The sample was peripheral blood. The origin of this receptor is a man aged 60 to 69 with acute or convalescent COVID-19.

The CDR3 loop is CASSPQGIQNLNEQFF. CDR3 coding DNA: TGCGCCAGCAGCCCCCAGGGCATCCAGAATTTGAATGAGCAGTTCTTC. The chain joins TRBV10-1 to TRBJ2-1; perhaps TRBD1 as D (5 bases). V was trimmed by 6 bases and J by 7 bases, leaving 22 bases between them. The CDR3 is 16 amino acids. CDR1 is WNHNN and CDR2 is SYGVQD in the germline V gene (reference sequence).